Presented here are 31 T cell receptor beta chains from one specimen sequenced in a study of blood T cell repertoires in COVID-19 (dated by TCRdb to about 2020). The library was obtained by the immunoSEQ multiplex PCR assay. TCRdb took over this immuneACCESS table, retaining in-frame rearrangements with V and J assigned. Such tables are incomplete; in checked studies, under half of the missing clones stem from an unresolved V gene, and the remainder is unexplained. Here the sample has about 42,000 clones; about 82% occur a single time. 5% to 6.5% of the sample comes from the top ten. The material sequenced was peripheral blood. Receptors were obtained from a man aged 45-65 years with active COVID-19.

V and J are TRBV3-1 (or the pseudogene TRBV3-2) and TRBJ1-3; 9 bases map to TRBD1. Germline loops: CDR1 LGHDT, CDR2 YNNKEL (reference sequence). V lost 4 bases and J lost 1; bases outside the gene matches: 8. CDR3 size: 17 residues. In DNA form, the CDR3 reads TGTGCCAGCAGCCTCAGGACAGGGGCCCTTTCTGGAAACACCATATATTTT. It codes for CASSLRTGALSGNTIYF.

The V call is TRBV29-1, the J call TRBJ1-2; maybe TRBD1 (6 bases). V lost 2 bases, J lost 6 bases, and 16 bases lay in between. CDR3 length: 14 amino acids. The germline V gene has CDR1 SQVTM and CDR2 ANQGSEA. CDR3 nucleotide sequence: TGCAGCGTTGAAACAGGGCTGGGAAGCCATGGCTACACCTTC. It yields the protein CSVETGLGSHGYTF.

The chain has TRBV2 and TRBJ2-2; 8 bases are a match to TRBD2. CDR3 length: 15 amino acids. Germline V gives CDR1 SNHLY, CDR2 FYNNEI. Unmatched junction bases numbered 8, after V lost 7 bases and J lost 4 bases. CDR3 residues: CASNYREGGTGELFF. CDR3 bases: TGTGCCAGCAATTACCGGGAGGGTGGCACCGGGGAGCTGTTTTTT.

This clone was counted a single time. This chain links TRBV7-6 with TRBJ2-7, with 8 bases lining up with TRBD1. The CDR3 covers 15 residues. V dropped 1 base and J dropped 0; count of bases not matched to a gene: 2. Germline V gene data show CDR1 as SGHVS and CDR2 as FNYEAQ. The CDR3, as DNA: TGTGCCAGCAGCTTAGGGACAGGGACCTCCTACGAGCAGTACTTC. It translates to CASSLGTGTSYEQYF.

Comments on this clone: Germline is not matched at one junction end, which may reflect a read error. In DNA, the CDR3 is TGTGCTAGCAGCTCTAAAGCGGGGAGCACAGATACGCAGTATTTT. Protein: CASSSKAGSTDTQYF. The J gene is TRBJ2-3, the V gene TRBV7-7, with TRBD2 matching 7 bases. CDR1 and CDR2 from the germline V gene are SSHAT and FNYEAQ (reference sequence). This CDR3 has 15 residues.

This clone was picked up a small number of times. The CDR3 loop is CASSLRFWDRLFHSGNTIYF. CDR3 in DNA: TGCGCCAGCAGCTTGAGGTTTTGGGACAGGCTCTTTCACTCTGGAAACACCATATATTTT. The chain carries TRBV5-1 and TRBJ1-3, with 8 bases lining up with TRBD1. V trimming: 1 base; J trimming: 0 bases; junction bases outside the gene matches: 15. The CDR3 totals 20 residues. CDR1 is SGHRS and CDR2 is YFSETQ in the germline V gene.

J is TRBJ2-1 and V is TRBV20-1; 8 bases match TRBD2. The CDR3 length is 15 residues. The germline CDR1 and CDR2 sequences are DFQATT and SNEGSKA (reference sequence). The trim removed 3 bases at V and 0 bases at J, leaving 4 bases unmatched. This CDR3 reads CSASPRGVSYNEQFF. The DNA of the CDR3 is TGCAGTGCTAGTCCGCGGGGGGTCTCCTACAATGAGCAGTTCTTC.

The CDR3 loop reads CASSQAGGNQPQHF. CDR3 sequence (DNA): TGTGCCAGCAGCCAAGCAGGTGGGAATCAGCCCCAGCATTTT. This sequence joins TRBV3-1 (or the pseudogene TRBV3-2) and TRBJ1-5; D remains unclear. The CDR3 consists of 14 residues. Germline values: CDR1 LGHDT, CDR2 YNNKEL (reference sequence). V was cut by 1 base and J by 4 bases, with 8 bases left in between.

This clone was seen a few times. The same CDR3 arises from other DNA sequences in this sample as well. V gene TRBV6-5 combines with J gene TRBJ1-5, with TRBD1 identical over 7 bases. The V segment lost 6 bases and the J segment 4 bases; nucleotides outside the gene matches: 3. CDR1 and CDR2 (germline): MNHEY, SVGAGI. The CDR3 totals 13 residues. The CDR3 sequence: CASSGTVNQPQHF. The CDR3 bases are TGTGCCAGCAGCGGGACAGTTAATCAGCCCCAGCATTTT.

The chain joins TRBV24-1 to TRBJ1-1, with D unclear. CDR1 and CDR2 (germline): KGHDR, SFDVKD. The CDR3 consists of 12 residues. V dropped 8 bases and J dropped 5 bases, with 11 bases sitting between them. The CDR3 protein is CATTCRKTEAFF. CDR3 nucleotides: TGTGCCACCACGTGCAGGAAGACTGAAGCTTTCTTT.

This chain uses TRBV3-1 (or the pseudogene TRBV3-2) with TRBJ2-7; a possible D gene is TRBD1 (6 bases). The length of the CDR3 is 15 residues. Trimming removed 3 bases from V and 9 bases from J, with 21 bases in between. Germline V gene sequence: CDR1 LGHDT, CDR2 YNNKEL (reference sequence). The CDR3 coding sequence is TGTGCCAGCAGCCAGGGAACTCGGGACATCGGAGGGCAGTACTTC. Translating it yields CASSQGTRDIGGQYF.

The chain couples TRBV7-3 to TRBJ2-3; D unresolved. Germline-derived CDR1 and CDR2 are SGHTA and FQGTGA. This CDR3 region has 16 residues. The V end was cut by 5 bases, the J end by 0 bases, with 15 bases between. CDR3 amino acids: CASSEWLRPSTDTQYF. The CDR3 region has the DNA TGTGCCAGCAGCGAGTGGTTGCGGCCAAGCACAGATACGCAGTATTTT. Full variable domain (rest looked up from reference TRBV7-3 and TRBJ2-3): GAGVSQTPSNKVTEKGKYVELRCDPISGHTALYWYRQSLGQGPEFLIYFQGTGAADDSGLPNDRFFAVRPEGSVSTLKIQRTERGDSAVYLCASSEWLRPSTDTQYFGPGTRLTVL.

The rearrangement uses TRBV7-2 and TRBJ2-1, with a possible D match to TRBD2 (6 bases). The CDR3 runs 15 residues. The V and J ends lost 5 bases and 2 bases respectively, with 13 bases between them. The germline V gene has CDR1 SGHTA and CDR2 FQGNSA. The CDR3 region is CASSPRVAAYNEQFF. CDR3 coding DNA: TGTGCCAGCAGCCCTCGGGTAGCGGCCTACAATGAGCAGTTCTTC.

This clone has just a few counts. The chain combines TRBV2 with TRBJ2-4, with 9 bases aligning to TRBD1. The CDR3 is 13 residues long. J was trimmed by 7 bases and V by 6 bases; bases with no gene match: 4. Germline CDR1 reads SNHLY; CDR2 reads FYNNEI. Written as DNA, the CDR3 is TGTGCCAGCAGCGGTGGACAGGGGAACATTCAGTACTTC. It specifies CASSGGQGNIQYF.

This rearrangement joins TRBV29-1 to TRBJ1-1; no clear D. CDR3 size: 13 residues. Germline CDR1 SQVTM, CDR2 ANQGSEA. The V and J ends lost 3 bases and 5 bases respectively, with 13 bases between them. CDR3 DNA: TGCAGCGTTGATAGCGTTGGGTGGACTGAAGCTTTCTTT. Translation: CSVDSVGWTEAFF. Full variable domain (remainder filled in from reference TRBV29-1 and TRBJ1-1): SAVISQKPSRDICQRGTSLTIQCQVDSQVTMMFWYRQQPGQSLTLIATANQGSEATYESGFVIDKFPISRPNLTFSTLTVSNMSPEDSSIYLCSVDSVGWTEAFFGQGTRLTVV.

V and J are TRBV20-1 and TRBJ1-2, with D uncertain. Trimming removed 7 bases at V and 7 bases at J, with 13 bases between. The CDR3 is 11 amino acids. Germline lookup yields CDR1 DFQATT and CDR2 SNEGSKA (reference sequence). The CDR3 DNA is TGCAGTGGCCCACATTTTTCTGGCTACACCTTC. This sequence encodes CSGPHFSGYTF.

The gene calls are TRBV3-1 (or the pseudogene TRBV3-2) and TRBJ1-6; D gene ambiguous. Trimming cost V 4 bases and J 0 bases, with 7 bases left between them. CDR1 is LGHDT and CDR2 is YNNKEL in the germline V gene (reference sequence). The CDR3 covers 15 residues. CDR3 sequence: CASSPTSSYNSPLHF. The CDR3 nucleotides read TGTGCCAGCAGCCCCACGAGCTCCTATAATTCACCCCTCCACTTT.

This clone was found once. V is TRBV7-6 and J is TRBJ2-3, with 7 bases that match TRBD2. The trim removed 5 bases at V and 2 bases at J, leaving 13 bases unmatched. The length of the CDR3 is 17 residues. Germline V gene sequence: CDR1 SGHVS, CDR2 FNYEAQ. The CDR3 region has the DNA TGTGCCAGCAGCCCACGTTTGGGCGGGGGATTCACAGATACGCAGTATTTT. Its protein product is CASSPRLGGGFTDTQYF.

V usage is TRBV4-3 and J usage is TRBJ2-3; a possible D gene is TRBD2 (5 bases). V dropped 6 bases and J dropped 1 base, with 8 bases sitting between them. The CDR3 runs to 13 residues. Germline CDR1 and CDR2: LGHNA and YSLEER. CDR3 protein: CASRKAGTDTQYF. In nucleotides, the CDR3 is TGCGCCAGCAGAAAAGCGGGCACAGATACGCAGTATTTT.

The chain's CDR3 is CASSLRTGVRSYNSPLHF. CDR3 bases: TGTGCCAGCAGCTTAAGGACAGGGGTTCGCTCCTATAATTCACCCCTCCACTTT. The V gene is TRBV11-3, the J gene TRBJ1-6, with 9 positions matching TRBD1. The CDR3 totals 18 residues. After removal of 2 bases from V and 0 bases from J, the junction contained 5 bases not matched to a gene. Germline CDR1 reads SGHNT; CDR2 reads YENEEA.

The V and J genes are TRBV5-1 and TRBJ2-2; possible D gene TRBD2, 5 bases. This CDR3 is 16 amino acids long. With 1 base removed from V and 6 bases from J, the gap between germline ends came to 16 bases. Germline CDR1 SGHRS, CDR2 YFSETQ. CDR3 sequence: CASSLLVEGLAGELFF. The CDR3, as DNA: TGCGCCAGCAGCTTGTTGGTTGAGGGTTTGGCCGGGGAGCTGTTTTTT.

This rearrangement joins TRBV2 to TRBJ1-2; TRBD1 might be the D (6 bases). Looked up from germline, CDR1 is SNHLY and CDR2 is FYNNEI. The CDR3 is made up of 13 amino acids. Trimming took 6 bases from V and 8 from J, leaving 16 bases between them. The CDR3 loop reads CASRAEQGYGYTF. DNA of the CDR3: TGTGCCAGCAGGGCCGAACAGGGTTACGGCTACACCTTC.

The V call is TRBV7-9, the J call TRBJ2-1, with a possible D match to TRBD2 (5 bases). The CDR3 is made up of 12 amino acids. V shed 3 bases and J shed 8 bases, with 8 bases lying between them. From germline, CDR1 is SEHNR and CDR2 FQNEAQ (reference sequence). The CDR3 DNA sequence: TGTGCCAGCAGCTTTACTAGTGATGAGCAGTTCTTC. Amino acids: CASSFTSDEQFF.

The chain carries TRBV9 and TRBJ2-6, with 13 bases matching TRBD2. The CDR3 runs to 17 residues. With 4 bases clipped from V and 4 bases from J, the junction kept 5 bases outside the gene matches. The germline gives CDR1 SGDLS, CDR2 YYNGEE. CDR3 loop: CASSPGLAGAGANVLTF. The CDR3 DNA sequence: TGTGCCAGCAGCCCAGGACTAGCGGGGGCCGGGGCCAACGTCCTGACTTTC.

The chain uses TRBV3-1 (or the pseudogene TRBV3-2) and TRBJ1-3; 7 positions agree with TRBD1. V lost 3 bases to trimming and J lost 3 bases; unmatched junction nucleotides: 5. Germline lookup yields CDR1 LGHDT and CDR2 YNNKEL (reference sequence). The CDR3 runs to 15 residues. Written as DNA, the CDR3 is TGTGCCAGCAGCCAGACAGGGTTTCTTGGAAACACCATATATTTT. Translating it yields CASSQTGFLGNTIYF.

The chain uses TRBV7-6 and TRBJ2-3; D is perhaps TRBD2 (5 bases). CDR3 length: 15 residues. The V gene lost 4 bases and the J gene lost 6 bases, with 17 bases spanning the gap. Per germline, CDR1 SGHVS and CDR2 FNYEAQ. The CDR3 DNA is TGTGCCAGCAGCTCTTCTAGCCCACCGGGGGATACGCAGTATTTT. Translated: CASSSSSPPGDTQYF.

The chain employs TRBV19 and TRBJ1-1; D perhaps matches TRBD1 (5 bases). Germline V gene lookup returns CDR1 LNHDA and CDR2 SQIVND (reference sequence). The CDR3 has 13 residues. Deletions cut 8 bases from V and 5 bases from J, with 15 bases between. Written as DNA, the CDR3 is TGTGCCAGTGGATACCATAAGGGGACTGAAGCTTTCTTT. Its translation: CASGYHKGTEAFF. Looking up the rest from reference TRBV19 and TRBJ1-1 gives the full variable domain: DGGITQSPKYLFRKEGQNVTLSCEQNLNHDAMYWYRQDPGQGLRLIYYSQIVNDFQKGDIAEGYSVSREKKESFPLTVTSAQKNPTAFYLCASGYHKGTEAFFGQGTRLTVV.

The V call is TRBV6-5, the J call TRBJ2-3, with 12 bases aligning to TRBD2. Unmatched junction bases numbered 6, after V lost 6 bases and J lost 5 bases. CDR1 MNHEY and CDR2 SVGAGI come from the germline V gene. This CDR3 is built from 15 residues. The CDR3 loop is CASRASGGAVDTQYF. CDR3 nucleotide sequence: TGTGCCAGCAGGGCTAGCGGGGGGGCGGTAGATACGCAGTATTTT.

The gene calls are TRBV29-1 and TRBJ1-2, with D possibly TRBD1 on 5 matching bases. The germline gives CDR1 SQVTM, CDR2 ANQGSEA. The V end was cut by 0 bases, the J end by 6 bases, with 11 bases between. This CDR3 spans 13 amino acids. The CDR3 DNA sequence: TGCAGCGTTGAAGAAGCAGGGTGGGATGGCTACACCTTC. As protein: CSVEEAGWDGYTF.

The chain uses TRBV4-1 and TRBJ2-1; tentative D call: TRBD2 (5 bases). The CDR3 has 15 amino acids. The ends were cut back, 0 bases at V and 5 bases at J, with 11 bases in the middle. The germline gives CDR1 MGHRA, CDR2 YSYEKL. CDR3 sequence reads: CASSQEGSPHNEQFF. CDR3 sequence (DNA): TGCGCCAGCAGCCAAGAAGGGAGCCCTCACAATGAGCAGTTCTTC.

This chain links TRBV7-2 with TRBJ2-3, with TRBD1 matching 7 bases. The V segment lost 5 bases and the J segment 6 bases; nucleotides outside the gene matches: 11. There are 15 residues in the CDR3. Germline V lookup: CDR1 SGHTA, CDR2 FQGNSA. The CDR3 nucleotides read TGTGCCAGCAGCGCCTACAGGGGCAAAAGGGATACGCAGTATTTT. This codes for CASSAYRGKRDTQYF.